The 18 T cell receptor beta chains in this list originate from one sample, sequenced in a study of OX40 agonist ivuxolimab in advanced cancers. Libraries were prepared by immunoSEQ multiplex PCR; TCRdb keeps only in-frame clonotypes and omits some of them. The table lists about 27,000 clones, around 80% of them singletons. The sample was CD4+ or CD8+ T cells sorted from blood, taken in a trial of the OX40 agonist ivuxolimab. These receptors were taken from an adult with an advanced solid tumor such as melanoma, head and neck, liver or kidney cancer.

The chain joins TRBV28 to TRBJ2-5; weak D call: TRBD2 (5 bases). The germline V and J ends were trimmed by 3 bases and 2 bases, with 13 bases remaining between them. Germline V gene lookup returns CDR1 MDHEN and CDR2 SYDVKM. The CDR3 is 15 residues long. The CDR3 spells CASSFGVLGQETQYF. The CDR3 region has the DNA TGTGCCAGCAGTTTCGGGGTATTGGGGCAAGAGACCCAGTACTTC.

This chain joins TRBV6-1 and TRBJ1-5, with unresolved D. V was shortened by 6 bases and J by 2 bases, with 11 bases between the two germline ends. CDR1 is MNHNS, CDR2 SASEGT, per germline. There are 14 residues in the CDR3. CDR3 sequence (DNA): TGTGCCAGCAGCGCTCCGGCGGGCAATCAGCCCCAGCATTTT. This translates into CASSAPAGNQPQHF.

This clone was seen more than once but under ten times. The J gene is TRBJ2-6, the V gene TRBV9; D is unresolved. Germline CDR1 and CDR2: SGDLS and YYNGEE. The CDR3 is 15 amino acids. The V and J ends lost 0 bases and 0 bases respectively, with 4 bases between them. The CDR3 is CASSVGSSGANVLTF. In nucleotides, the CDR3 is TGTGCCAGCAGCGTAGGGAGCTCTGGGGCCAACGTCCTGACTTTC.

The chain recombines TRBV6-1 with TRBJ1-4; the D is unclear. The germline gives CDR1 MNHNS, CDR2 SASEGT. The CDR3 contains 17 residues. Trimming left V 3 bases short and J 1 base short, with 15 bases between. The CDR3: CASSDRPFGGTNEKLFF. CDR3 DNA sequence: TGTGCCAGCAGTGATCGGCCGTTCGGAGGAACTAATGAAAAACTGTTTTTT.

The CDR3 nucleotides read TGTGCCAGCAGCTTAGAGAGAGGGTCGTTGCGGGACACTGAAGCTTTCTTT. Encoded protein: CASSLERGSLRDTEAFF. This chain connects TRBV7-3 to TRBJ1-1; D unresolved. V lost 2 bases and J lost 3, with 19 bases in between. Looked up from germline, CDR1 is SGHTA and CDR2 is FQGTGA. The length of the CDR3 is 17 residues.

The table lists this clone with a count of one. The chain links TRBV9 to TRBJ2-2, with TRBD2 matching over 12 bases. With 2 bases clipped from V and 3 bases from J, the junction kept 2 bases outside the gene matches. The germline gives CDR1 SGDLS, CDR2 YYNGEE. The CDR3 has 16 amino acids. The CDR3: CASSVSSGGDTGELFF. The CDR3 region has the DNA TGTGCCAGCAGCGTTTCTAGCGGGGGGGACACCGGGGAGCTGTTTTTT.

The chain uses TRBV5-6 and TRBJ2-3; TRBD2 matches at 7 bases. Germline trimming cut 2 bases from V and 4 bases from J; bases unmatched to any gene: 7. The CDR3 has 15 amino acids. Germline CDR1 reads SGHDT; CDR2 reads YYEEEE. Here the CDR3 DNA reads TGTGCCAGCAGCTTCGCTCTAGCGGTCCCAGATACGCAGTATTTT. This gives the protein CASSFALAVPDTQYF.

This chain uses TRBV29-1 with TRBJ2-3, with 8 bases matching TRBD2. This CDR3 has 15 residues. Trimming took 4 bases from V and 5 from J; bases not matched to a gene: 11. Germline CDR1 reads SQVTM; CDR2 reads ANQGSEA. The CDR3 spells CSVAGGTYLGDTQYF. The CDR3 DNA follows: TGCAGCGTTGCGGGAGGGACCTACTTGGGAGATACGCAGTATTTT.

This chain links TRBV28 with TRBJ2-7; no reliable D call. Trimming removed 3 bases at V and 1 base at J, with 13 bases between. CDR1 MDHEN and CDR2 SYDVKM come from the germline V gene. This CDR3 has 15 residues. The CDR3 DNA reads as TGTGCCAGCAGTTTCATTGACGAGCGTTCCTACGAGCAGTACTTC. Encoded protein: CASSFIDERSYEQYF.

The rearrangement links TRBV7-9 to TRBJ2-7; 14 bases agree with TRBD2. Germline trimming cut 3 bases from V and 4 bases from J; bases unmatched to any gene: 2. The CDR3 sequence is 15 residues long. Germline CDR1 SEHNR, CDR2 FQNEAQ (reference sequence). The CDR3 reads CASSLTSGGAYEQYF. CDR3 sequence (DNA): TGTGCCAGCAGCTTGACTAGCGGGGGGGCGTACGAGCAGTACTTC.

A single count supports this clone. The chain uses TRBV15 and TRBJ1-3; D is undetermined. V gave up 5 bases and J gave up 1 base, with 12 bases separating them. Germline loops: CDR1 LNHNV, CDR2 YYDKDF (reference sequence). The CDR3 loop spans 15 amino acids. CDR3: CATSLGVPSGNTIYF. DNA for the CDR3: TGTGCCACCAGCCTTGGAGTCCCATCTGGAAACACCATATATTTT.

The rearrangement uses TRBV7-9 and TRBJ2-1, with D perhaps assigned TRBD1 or TRBD2 (6 bases each). The CDR3 is 15 residues long. The germline V gene encodes CDR1 SEHNR and CDR2 FQNEAQ (reference sequence). V lost 2 bases and J 6 bases, leaving 14 bases between the germline ends. This CDR3 reads CASSLIVGGTNEQFF. CDR3 nucleotide sequence: TGTGCCAGCAGCTTAATTGTAGGGGGGACCAATGAGCAGTTCTTC.

The chain joins TRBV4-2 to TRBJ1-2; possible D gene TRBD1, 6 bases. V lost 4 bases and J lost 4, with 10 bases in between. CDR1 and CDR2 from the germline V gene are LGHNA and YNFKEQ. The length of the CDR3 is 13 residues. The CDR3 nucleotides are TGTGCCAGCAGCCCTGGGGGCGTCTATGGCTACACCTTC. Its translation: CASSPGGVYGYTF.

This clone has more than one count but fewer than ten. The chain combines TRBV6-4 with TRBJ2-3; 8 bases align to TRBD1. Germline V gives CDR1 MRHNA, CDR2 SNTAGT. The J segment lost 4 bases and the V segment lost 1 base, leaving 7 bases of the junction unmatched. The CDR3 sequence is 16 residues long. CDR3 coding DNA: TGTGCCAGCAGTGACTTGCCAGGGGGCGCGGCAGATACGCAGTATTTT. Amino acid sequence: CASSDLPGGAADTQYF.

This clone has only a few counts. The genes are TRBV15 and TRBJ2-5; either TRBD1 or TRBD2 may supply D (7 bases each). Trimming shortened V by 3 bases and J by 5 bases, and 16 bases separated the two germline ends. The CDR3 runs to 15 residues. Germline V gives CDR1 LNHNV, CDR2 YYDKDF (reference sequence). As DNA, the CDR3 is TGTGCCACCAGCAGGGAGGGAGGGGGCTCGGAGACCCAGTACTTC. Protein sequence: CATSREGGGSETQYF. Supplemented by reference TRBV15 and TRBJ2-5, the full variable domain reads DAMVIQNPRYQVTQFGKPVTLSCSQTLNHNVMYWYQQKSSQAPKLLFHYYDKDFNNEADTPDNFQSRRPNTSFCFLDIRSPGLGDTAMYLCATSREGGGSETQYFGPGTRLLVL.

The chain has TRBV19 and TRBJ2-1; the match to TRBD2 covers 7 bases. The germline gives CDR1 LNHDA, CDR2 SQIVND (reference sequence). Germline trimming cut 5 bases from V and 4 bases from J; bases unmatched to any gene: 5. This CDR3 comprises 14 residues. CDR3 sequence: CASSFLAEYNEQFF. In DNA, the CDR3 is TGTGCCAGTAGTTTTCTAGCGGAGTACAATGAGCAGTTCTTC.

The rearrangement links TRBV5-1 to TRBJ1-2; weak D call: TRBD1 (5 bases). Germline values: CDR1 SGHRS, CDR2 YFSETQ. The CDR3 spans 15 residues. Trimming cost V 3 bases and J 7 bases, with 19 bases left between them. Here the CDR3 reads CASSWIVGGEGGYTF. CDR3 sequence (DNA): TGCGCCAGCAGCTGGATCGTGGGGGGAGAGGGTGGCTACACCTTC.

The chain carries TRBV18 and TRBJ2-7; possible D gene TRBD2, 6 bases. CDR1 is KGHSH, CDR2 LQKENI, per germline. Trimming cost V 5 bases and J 4 bases, with 18 bases left between them. CDR3 length: 15 residues. CDR3 nucleotides: TGTGCCAGCTCATCGCCGGACGGGGGAGTTTACGAGCAGTACTTC. Encoded protein: CASSSPDGGVYEQYF.